The 29 T cell receptor beta chains below all came from one sample that was sequenced in a study of CD8 T cells in Susac syndrome. RNA totalling about 0.5 to 1 ug underwent reverse transcription with random hexamers. TCRdb passed the immunoSEQ multiplex PCR reads through MiXCR, listing each CDR3 protein once. Seen here are 110,000 to 150,000 distinct CDR3 sequences, 94% observed once, and the top ten hold roughly 0.29%. Input material: CD8+ T cells from PBMCs. The receptors come from a human donor in good health.

The rearrangement uses TRBV29-1 and TRBJ2-1, with D tentatively TRBD1 (6 bases). This CDR3 is built from 13 residues. Germline assignment: CDR1 SQVTM and CDR2 ANQGSEA. V was shortened by 7 bases and J by 9 bases, with 19 bases between the two germline ends. CDR3 sequence reads: CSAETTGLFEQFF. The CDR3 DNA is TGCAGCGCCGAAACCACAGGGTTATTTGAGCAGTTCTTC.

The rearrangement joins TRBV7-9 to TRBJ1-1; weak D call: TRBD1 (5 bases). V was pared by 4 bases and J by 4 bases, with 10 bases between. Germline-derived CDR1 and CDR2 are SEHNR and FQNEAQ (reference sequence). The CDR3 is 13 amino acids. CDR3 DNA sequence: TGTGCCAGCAGCTCGTGGGGGGGCACTGAAGCTTTCTTT. It codes for CASSSWGGTEAFF.

V and J are TRBV27 and TRBJ2-5; weak D call: TRBD2 (5 bases). Trimming took off 6 bases at V and 5 bases at J, with 16 bases between the two ends. Germline CDR1 and CDR2: MNHEY and SMNVEV (reference sequence). CDR3 length: 14 residues. Here the CDR3 DNA reads TGTGCCAGCAGCCCCGGTGCGGGTTGGGAGACCCAGTACTTC. This sequence encodes CASSPGAGWETQYF.

The V gene is TRBV29-1, the J gene TRBJ1-1, with a possible D match to TRBD1 (5 bases). There are 13 residues in the CDR3. Germline V gene data show CDR1 as SQVTM and CDR2 as ANQGSEA. V lost 6 bases and J lost 1, with 12 bases in between. CDR3 sequence: CSVLGRQNTEAFF. In DNA form, the CDR3 reads TGCAGCGTCCTGGGACGGCAGAACACTGAAGCTTTCTTT.

V usage is TRBV5-1 and J usage is TRBJ2-3; weak D call: TRBD1 (6 bases). The V end lost 6 bases, the J end lost 4 bases, and 12 bases lay between the germline ends. Germline CDR1 is SGHRS and CDR2 is YFSETQ. The CDR3 spans 13 residues. CDR3 sequence reads: CASTEDSSDTQYF. The CDR3 region has the DNA TGCGCCAGCACCGAGGACAGTTCAGATACGCAGTATTTT.

The chain links TRBV30 to TRBJ2-1; possible D gene TRBD2, 6 bases. This CDR3 has 13 amino acids. The germline V and J ends were trimmed by 2 bases and 9 bases, with 14 bases remaining between them. Germline CDR1 is GTSNPN and CDR2 is SVGIG (reference sequence). CDR3 loop: CAWSYGGGTEQFF. In nucleotides, the CDR3 is TGTGCCTGGAGTTACGGTGGAGGGACTGAGCAGTTCTTC.

V is TRBV3-1 and J is TRBJ2-1, with D tentatively TRBD2 (5 bases). Germline CDR1 LGHDT, CDR2 YNNKEL (reference sequence). Trimming took 5 bases from V and 8 from J, leaving 13 bases between them. This CDR3 comprises 13 residues. CDR3 sequence: CASSEETRDEQFF. The CDR3, as DNA: TGTGCCAGCAGCGAGGAGACGAGGGATGAGCAGTTCTTC.

The CDR3, as DNA: TGTGCCAGCAGCTTAGGACTAGCGGGCCTCAATGAGCAGTTCTTC. Protein: CASSLGLAGLNEQFF. The V gene is TRBV7-6, the J gene TRBJ2-1, with 10 positions matching TRBD2. Germline V gives CDR1 SGHVS, CDR2 FNYEAQ. The length of the CDR3 is 15 residues. V lost 1 base to trimming and J lost 6 bases; unmatched junction nucleotides: 3. The full variable domain, its missing parts supplied by reference TRBV7-6 and TRBJ2-1, is GAGVSQSPRYKVTKRGQDVALRCDPISGHVSLYWYRQALGQGPEFLTYFNYEAQQDKSGLPNDRFSAERPEGSISTLTIQRTEQRDSAMYRCASSLGLAGLNEQFFGPGTRLTVL.

The CDR3 DNA reads TGTGCCAGCTCAGGGGGCGGACCCCACAATGAGCAGTTCTTC. Translation gives CASSGGGPHNEQFF. This chain links TRBV11-2 with TRBJ2-1; TRBD1 matches 8 bases. The CDR3 contains 14 residues. Germline CDR1 and CDR2: SGHAT and FQNNGV. J lost 5 bases, V lost 8 bases, and 8 bases had no gene match.

J is TRBJ2-3 and V is TRBV4-1; unclear D gene. The germline CDR1 and CDR2 sequences are MGHRA and YSYEKL. This CDR3 contains 14 residues. V was trimmed by 4 bases and J by 0 bases, leaving 8 bases between them. The CDR3 nucleotides are TGCGCCAGCAGCCCCACTACTAGCACAGATACGCAGTATTTT. Protein: CASSPTTSTDTQYF.

This sequence joins TRBV29-1 and TRBJ1-2; D is unclear. V lost 5 bases to trimming and J lost 4 bases, with 8 bases between them. CDR3 length: 11 amino acids. Germline V CDR1 and CDR2: SQVTM, ANQGSEA. The CDR3 is CSVFGVYGYTF. In DNA form, the CDR3 reads TGCAGCGTTTTCGGTGTCTATGGCTACACCTTC.

This sequence joins TRBV27 and TRBJ2-7; D remains ambiguous. Germline assignment: CDR1 MNHEY and CDR2 SMNVEV (reference sequence). CDR3 length: 13 residues. The V end lost 3 bases, the J end lost 4 bases, and 10 bases lay between the germline ends. The CDR3 DNA is TGTGCCAGCAGTTTTGGAAGGGATTACGAGCAGTACTTC. The encoded protein is CASSFGRDYEQYF.

J is TRBJ2-1 and V is TRBV30; no clear D gene. There are 13 residues in the CDR3. Trimming stripped 5 bases from V and 4 bases from J, with 12 bases between. Looked up from germline, CDR1 is GTSNPN and CDR2 is SVGIG (reference sequence). The DNA of the CDR3 is TGTGCCTGGGGGAAATCCACATACAATGAGCAGTTCTTC. It is translated as CAWGKSTYNEQFF.

The chain is built from TRBV29-1 and TRBJ2-2; 8 positions agree with TRBD2. This CDR3 contains 12 residues. The V gene end was trimmed by 3 bases and the J gene end by 7 bases; junction bases not matched to a gene: 1. Germline lookup yields CDR1 SQVTM and CDR2 ANQGSEA. The CDR3 loop reads CSVDLAGGELFF. The CDR3 DNA sequence: TGCAGCGTTGATCTAGCGGGCGGGGAGCTGTTTTTT.

This chain uses TRBV20-1 with TRBJ2-7; maybe TRBD2 (5 bases). CDR1 DFQATT and CDR2 SNEGSKA come from the germline V gene (reference sequence). The CDR3 extends over 17 amino acids. V lost 0 bases and J lost 1, with 19 bases in between. CDR3 in DNA: TGCAGTGCTAGAGATAGAGGTGTGGGCGGGTTATCCTACGAGCAGTACTTC. Its translation: CSARDRGVGGLSYEQYF.

In its sample, this clonotype was seen once. V usage is TRBV4-3 and J usage is TRBJ2-3; D remains ambiguous. The CDR3 spans 15 residues. The V and J ends lost 0 bases and 2 bases respectively, with 9 bases between them. From germline, CDR1 is LGHNA and CDR2 YSLEER. The CDR3 DNA reads as TGCGCCAGCAGCCAAGAACGGGCTATCACAGATACGCAGTATTTT. It encodes CASSQERAITDTQYF.

The J gene is TRBJ2-1, the V gene TRBV27; 8 positions match TRBD2. Germline V gives CDR1 MNHEY, CDR2 SMNVEV (reference sequence). V dropped 5 bases and J dropped 0; count of bases not matched to a gene: 6. The CDR3 contains 16 residues. The CDR3 reads CASSTTSGSSYNEQFF. The CDR3 DNA reads as TGTGCCAGCAGTACAACTAGCGGCAGCTCCTACAATGAGCAGTTCTTC.

The chain employs TRBV18 and TRBJ2-4; D may be TRBD2 (5 bases). The CDR3 spans 16 residues. V lost 7 bases and J 3 bases, leaving 19 bases between the germline ends. Germline-derived CDR1 and CDR2 are KGHSH and LQKENI. This CDR3 is CASFTLGEGSKNIQYF. As DNA, the CDR3 is TGTGCCAGCTTCACCCTAGGTGAAGGGAGCAAAAACATTCAGTACTTC.

This chain joins TRBV27 and TRBJ1-1; tentative D call: TRBD1 (5 bases). There are 14 residues in the CDR3. Germline CDR1 MNHEY, CDR2 SMNVEV (reference sequence). The CDR3 DNA reads TGTGCTTCAAGATGGGGGGGTCCGAACACTGAAGCTTTCTTT. Protein sequence: CASRWGGPNTEAFF.

The rearrangement links TRBV15 to TRBJ2-3, with TRBD1 identical over 8 bases. The CDR3 length is 16 residues. Trimming cost V 0 bases and J 5 bases; bases outside gene matches: 7. Germline lookup yields CDR1 LNHNV and CDR2 YYDKDF (reference sequence). The CDR3 DNA follows: TGTGCCACCAGCAGAGACCGGGACAGGTGGGGAGATACGCAGTATTTT. Translated: CATSRDRDRWGDTQYF.

This rearrangement joins TRBV11-2 to TRBJ2-1; 8 bases align to TRBD2. The ends lost 4 bases at V and 5 bases at J; junction bases unmatched: 4. This CDR3 contains 14 residues. Germline CDR1 is SGHAT and CDR2 is FQNNGV. The CDR3 sequence: CASSSIAGHNEQFF. The CDR3 coding sequence is TGTGCCAGCAGCTCTATAGCGGGGCACAATGAGCAGTTCTTC.

The chain joins TRBV5-4 to TRBJ2-1, with D tentatively TRBD2 (5 bases). The CDR3 spans 16 residues. CDR1 SGHNT and CDR2 YYREEE come from the germline V gene (reference sequence). V was trimmed by 0 bases and J by 1 base, leaving 11 bases between them. The chain's CDR3 is CASSLGRRGSYNEQFF. CDR3 DNA: TGTGCCAGCAGCTTGGGCCGGCGAGGGTCCTACAATGAGCAGTTCTTC.

There are a few counts of this clonotype. The rearrangement links TRBV7-2 to TRBJ2-1, with a tentative D call TRBD2 (6 bases). The CDR3 spans 16 residues. V shed 1 base and J shed 4 bases, with 14 bases lying between them. The germline V gene encodes CDR1 SGHTA and CDR2 FQGNSA. CDR3 amino acids: CASSLGFAGKYNEQFF. The CDR3 DNA reads TGTGCCAGCAGCTTAGGTTTTGCGGGAAAATACAATGAGCAGTTCTTC.

This clonotype has a single count. The V gene is TRBV30, the J gene TRBJ1-3; maybe TRBD1 (5 bases). This CDR3 is built from 13 residues. Germline-derived CDR1 and CDR2 are GTSNPN and SVGIG (reference sequence). Trimming stripped 4 bases from V and 2 bases from J, with 9 bases between. CDR3: CAWNAGTGNTIYF. The CDR3 DNA reads TGTGCCTGGAATGCAGGGACTGGAAACACCATATATTTT.

The gene calls are TRBV2 and TRBJ2-7, with TRBD1 matching 10 bases. V was pared by 8 bases and J by 6 bases, with 10 bases of the junction left unmatched. The germline V gene has CDR1 SNHLY and CDR2 FYNNEI. This CDR3 spans 14 amino acids. The CDR3 DNA follows: TGTGCCAGCGGACTGGGACAGGGGTCCGCCGAGCAGTACTTC. Its protein product is CASGLGQGSAEQYF.

J is TRBJ2-7 and V is TRBV7-2; D might be TRBD1 (5 bases). V was clipped by 4 bases and J by 3 bases, with 7 bases between them. The CDR3 sequence is 12 residues long. Germline CDR1 is SGHTA and CDR2 is FQGNSA. CDR3 protein: CASSYRNYEQYF. CDR3 nucleotide sequence: TGTGCCAGCAGCTACAGGAACTACGAGCAGTACTTC. The variable domain in full, completed from reference TRBV7-2 and TRBJ2-7, reads GAGVSQSPSNKVTEKGKDVELRCDPISGHTALYWYRQSLGQGLEFLIYFQGNSAPDKSGLPSDRFSAERTGGSVSTLTIQRTQQEDSAVYLCASSYRNYEQYFGPGTRLTVT.

This sequence joins TRBV12-3 or TRBV12-4 and TRBJ2-7, with D perhaps given as TRBD1 or TRBD2 (5 bases each). The V gene lost 5 bases and the J gene lost 2 bases, with 10 bases spanning the gap. The CDR3 has 13 residues. CDR3 bases: TGTGCCAGCAGTGAGGGACCGACCTACGAGCAGTACTTC. Encoded protein: CASSEGPTYEQYF.

The chain has TRBV20-1 and TRBJ2-3; D possibly corresponds to TRBD2 (6 bases). V shed 5 bases and J shed 5 bases, with 20 bases lying between them. Germline V gene data show CDR1 as DFQATT and CDR2 as SNEGSKA (reference sequence). The CDR3 covers 15 residues. The CDR3 reads CSARGPGARLDTQYF. DNA of the CDR3: TGCAGTGCTCGCGGCCCGGGAGCGCGGTTAGATACGCAGTATTTT.

The J gene is TRBJ2-1, the V gene TRBV11-1, with 10 nucleotides matching TRBD2. V lost 1 base to trimming and J lost 5 bases; unmatched junction nucleotides: 5. The CDR3 runs to 16 residues. Per germline, CDR1 SGHAT and CDR2 FQDESV (reference sequence). This chain's CDR3 is CASSLGLAGVNNEQFF. The DNA for the CDR3 is TGTGCCAGCAGCTTAGGGCTAGCGGGAGTCAACAATGAGCAGTTCTTC.